This T cell receptor (beta chain) was captured in a study of cytomegalovirus exposure and HLA in healthy donors. Looking at the study overall: Approximately 180 million T cells yielded under 130 million unique TCR beta sequences in earlier analysis. Study-wide findings and caveats: As a later analysis revealed, the rate of TCR association differed by HLA locus, with DRB1 most and HLA-C fewest. TCR beta chains numbering some 160 were designated cytomegalovirus-associated.

The germline gives CDR1 GTSNPN, CDR2 SVGIG (reference sequence). V lost 1 base, J lost 8 bases, and 14 bases lay in between. CDR3 length: 13 residues. On this clone itself: What it binds is not known.

PCR involved 60 Vbeta and 13 Jbeta primers. Measured with immunoSEQ multiplex PCR; TCRdb has only the in-frame clones, and not every one. The repertoire table contains some 80,000 clones. Sequenced material: PBMCs. The chain uses TRBV30 and TRBJ1-2; D ambiguous. The TCR originated in a young woman in good health and CMV-seronegative. Here the CDR3 DNA reads TGTGCCTGGAGTGCCACCCTAGATAGGGGCTACACCTTC. This translates into CAWSATLDRGYTF. Drawing the rest from reference TRBV30 and TRBJ1-2, the complete variable domain is SQTIHQWPATLVQPVGSPLSLECTVEGTSNPNLYWYRQAAGRGLQLLFYSVGIGQISSEVPQNLSASRPQDRQFILSSKKLLLSDSGFYLCAWSATLDRGYTFGSGTRLTVV.